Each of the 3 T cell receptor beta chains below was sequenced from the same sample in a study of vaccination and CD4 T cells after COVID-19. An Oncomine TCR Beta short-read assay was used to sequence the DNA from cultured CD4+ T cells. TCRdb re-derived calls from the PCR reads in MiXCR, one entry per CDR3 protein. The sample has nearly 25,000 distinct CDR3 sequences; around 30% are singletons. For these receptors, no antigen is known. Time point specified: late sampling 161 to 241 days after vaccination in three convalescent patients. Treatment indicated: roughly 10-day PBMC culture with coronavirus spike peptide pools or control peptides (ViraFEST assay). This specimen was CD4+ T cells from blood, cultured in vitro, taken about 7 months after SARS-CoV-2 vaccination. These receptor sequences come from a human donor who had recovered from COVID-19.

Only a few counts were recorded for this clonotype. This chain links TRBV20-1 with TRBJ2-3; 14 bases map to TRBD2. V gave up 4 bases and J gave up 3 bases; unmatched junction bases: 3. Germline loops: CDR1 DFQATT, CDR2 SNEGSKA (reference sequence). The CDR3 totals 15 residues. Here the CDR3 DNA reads TGCAGTGCTATGGGGACTAGCGGGAGAACAGATACGCAGTATTTT. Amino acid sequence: CSAMGTSGRTDTQYF.

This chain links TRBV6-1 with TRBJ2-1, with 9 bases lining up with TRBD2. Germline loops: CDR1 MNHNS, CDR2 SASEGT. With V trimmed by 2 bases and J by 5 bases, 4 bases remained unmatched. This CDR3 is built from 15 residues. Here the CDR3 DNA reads TGTGCCAGCAGTGAAACTCTAGCGGGAAACAATGAGCAGTTCTTC. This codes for CASSETLAGNNEQFF.

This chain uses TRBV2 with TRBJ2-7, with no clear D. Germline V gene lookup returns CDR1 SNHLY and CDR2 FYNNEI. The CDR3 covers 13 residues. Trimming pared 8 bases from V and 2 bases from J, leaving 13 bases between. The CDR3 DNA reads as TGTGCCAGCGGACCCGTCGTTACCTACGAGCAGTACTTC. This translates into CASGPVVTYEQYF.